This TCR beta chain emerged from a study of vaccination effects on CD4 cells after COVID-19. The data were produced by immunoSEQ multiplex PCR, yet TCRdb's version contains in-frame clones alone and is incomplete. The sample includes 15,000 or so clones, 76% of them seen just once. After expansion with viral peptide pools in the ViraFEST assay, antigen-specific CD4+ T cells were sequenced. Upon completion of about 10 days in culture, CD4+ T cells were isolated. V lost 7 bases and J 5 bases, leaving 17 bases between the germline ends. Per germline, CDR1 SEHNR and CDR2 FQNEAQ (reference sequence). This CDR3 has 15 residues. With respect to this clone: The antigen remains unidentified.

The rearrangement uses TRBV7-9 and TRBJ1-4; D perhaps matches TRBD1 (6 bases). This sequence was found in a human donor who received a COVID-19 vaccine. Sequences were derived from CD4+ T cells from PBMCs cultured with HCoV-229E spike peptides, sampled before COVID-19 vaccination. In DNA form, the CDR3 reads TGTGCCAGCACCGATGCTAACAGGGAGAATGAAAAACTGTTTTTT. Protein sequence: CASTDANRENEKLFF.